The 8 T cell receptor beta chains presented below share a single source sample, sequenced in a study of T-cell reconstitution after alpha-beta-depleted transplantation in children (TCRdb year 2016). Library creation used PCR. Sequenced on an Illumina HiSeq 2500. TCR libraries were prepared with molecular barcoding, using unique molecular identifiers to normalize TCRbeta repertoire quantification. TCRdb reworked the public reads: Q25 trimming with fastp, MiXCR clone assembly, productive beta chains retained. Entries that share a CDR3 protein sequence are merged under the most common genes and DNA. The sample yields more than 400,000 distinct CDR3 sequences; 9.5% to 12% were counted once. The top ten clones comprise around 15% of the sample. The treatment or condition label for this specimen denotes: allogeneic hematopoietic cell transplantation with graft depleted of TCRalphabeta T cells and CD19 B cells.

This material consisted of PBMCs, mostly from graft donor cells, taken 180 days after TCRalphabeta/CD19-depleted stem cell transplant. The receptors originated from a female patient aged 2-9 years who had a stem cell transplant for aplastic anemia, so the T cells may come from the graft donor.

This clonotype was picked up a small number of times. The chain employs TRBV7-2 and TRBJ2-5; no clear D. The germline CDR1 and CDR2 sequences are SGHTA and FQGNSA. The CDR3 consists of 14 residues. Deletions cut 0 bases from V and 5 bases from J, with 10 bases between. CDR3 nucleotide sequence: TGTGCCAGCAGCTTAGCTTGGGCGGCGGAGACCCAGTACTTC. It yields the protein CASSLAWAAETQYF.

This clonotype was recorded a few times. The chain employs TRBV5-1 and TRBJ2-2; D not resolved. The germline V and J ends were trimmed by 2 bases and 5 bases, with 10 bases remaining between them. The CDR3 has 14 residues. CDR1 is SGHRS, CDR2 YFSETQ, per germline. CDR3 amino acids: CASSLDSPTGELFF. The CDR3 region has the DNA TGCGCCAGCAGCTTAGATTCCCCTACCGGGGAGCTGTTTTTT.

The table lists this clonotype with a few counts. CDR3 residues: CASSLGGIYGYTF. CDR3 nucleotide sequence: TGCGCCAGCAGCTTGGGCGGGATCTATGGCTACACCTTC. The chain combines TRBV5-1 with TRBJ1-2; D gene unclear. CDR1 SGHRS and CDR2 YFSETQ come from the germline V gene. This CDR3 region has 13 residues. Between the trimmed V and J ends, which lost 0 bases and 4 bases, there was a span of 7 bases. Combining the CDR3 with reference TRBV5-1 and TRBJ1-2 gives the whole variable domain KAGVTQTPRYLIKTRGQQVTLSCSPISGHRSVSWYQQTPGQGLQFLFEYFSETQRNKGNFPGRFSGRQFSNSRSEMNVSTLELGDSALYLCASSLGGIYGYTFGSGTRLTVV.

V and J are TRBV4-1 and TRBJ1-5; a weak D match, TRBD1 (5 bases). With 1 base removed from V and 4 bases from J, the gap between germline ends came to 14 bases. Germline assignment: CDR1 MGHRA and CDR2 YSYEKL. The CDR3 totals 16 residues. The CDR3 coding sequence is TGCGCCAGCAGCCAAGGAGCTAGGGGAACGAATCAGCCCCAGCATTTT. It is translated as CASSQGARGTNQPQHF.

A few counts support this clonotype. The chain has TRBV5-6 and TRBJ2-7, with TRBD1 matching over 8 bases. Germline CDR1 SGHDT, CDR2 YYEEEE. The CDR3 totals 14 residues. Trimming cost V 0 bases and J 3 bases; bases outside gene matches: 2. CDR3 in amino acids: CASSLAGTGYEQYF. The CDR3 nucleotides read TGTGCCAGCAGCTTGGCCGGGACAGGCTACGAGCAGTACTTC.

This clonotype was recorded a few times. V is TRBV5-1 and J is TRBJ1-1, with a weak D call TRBD1 (5 bases). Germline V lookup: CDR1 SGHRS, CDR2 YFSETQ. Trimming cost V 5 bases and J 2 bases, with 16 bases left between them. The CDR3 has 15 amino acids. The CDR3 coding sequence is TGCGCCAGCAGATCCGCCCGACAGCCCAACACTGAAGCTTTCTTT. As protein: CASRSARQPNTEAFF.

V and J are TRBV29-1 and TRBJ2-7; 12 bases are a match to TRBD1. The CDR3 loop spans 14 amino acids. V lost 6 bases, J lost 3 bases, and 6 bases stayed unmatched. In germline, CDR1 is SQVTM, CDR2 ANQGSEA. The CDR3 is CSVTGQGALYEQYF. CDR3 coding DNA: TGCAGCGTGACGGGACAGGGGGCTCTCTACGAGCAGTACTTC.

The chain couples TRBV4-1 to TRBJ2-2; D is ambiguous. V was shortened by 1 base and J by 4 bases, with 13 bases between the two germline ends. Germline values: CDR1 MGHRA, CDR2 YSYEKL. The CDR3 spans 16 residues. CDR3 bases: TGCGCCAGCAGCCAAGCGCGCAGGACGGGCACCGGGGAGCTGTTTTTT. Its translation is CASSQARRTGTGELFF.